The 4 T cell receptor beta chains below come from one sample, sequenced in a study of T-cell memory formation after mild COVID-19. TCRdb itself ran the 5' RACE reads through MiXCR, one entry per CDR3 protein. The sample includes 140,000 or so distinct CDR3 sequences, roughly 6.2% of them seen just once. Sample: PBMCs or a T cell subset sorted from them (not recorded which). Source of these receptors: an adult woman who had mild COVID-19 (a few samples of this study predate the infection). Cell type and time point are not known.

At least ten counts were recorded for this clonotype. This chain joins TRBV5-1 and TRBJ2-3; unclear D gene. This CDR3 comprises 13 residues. V lost 6 bases to trimming and J lost 0 bases, with 8 bases between them. Germline V gene data show CDR1 as SGHRS and CDR2 as YFSETQ. This CDR3 reads CASTTASTDTQYF. Here the CDR3 DNA reads TGCGCCAGCACCACTGCTAGCACAGATACGCAGTATTTT.

This clonotype showed up many times. The gene calls are TRBV7-6 and TRBJ2-1; TRBD2 matches at 11 bases. This CDR3 comprises 16 residues. J was trimmed by 4 bases and V by 0 bases; bases with no gene match: 2. Germline loops: CDR1 SGHVS, CDR2 FNYEAQ. CDR3: CASSLATSGSYNEQFF. CDR3 DNA sequence: TGTGCCAGCAGCTTAGCTACTAGCGGGAGTTACAATGAGCAGTTCTTC.

This clonotype was detected ten times or more. The chain combines TRBV7-2 with TRBJ1-2; D remains ambiguous. Germline CDR1 and CDR2: SGHTA and FQGNSA. Trimming removed 5 bases at V and 8 bases at J, with 9 bases between. The CDR3 is 11 residues long. CDR3 amino acids: CASSLLEGYTF. CDR3 sequence (DNA): TGTGCCAGCAGCCTCCTTGAGGGCTACACCTTC.

This CDR3 is CSASGTTGNTIYF. CDR3 coding DNA: TGCAGTGCTAGCGGGACAACTGGAAACACCATATATTTT. The chain couples TRBV20-1 to TRBJ1-3, with a weak D call TRBD1 (6 bases). Germline-derived CDR1 and CDR2 are DFQATT and SNEGSKA (reference sequence). The V end was cut by 3 bases, the J end by 2 bases, with 8 bases between. This CDR3 spans 13 amino acids.